This passage covers 17 T cell receptor beta chains from one sample sequenced in a study of blood T cell repertoires in COVID-19. Libraries were prepared by immunoSEQ multiplex PCR; TCRdb keeps only in-frame clonotypes and omits some of them. The sample holds 200,000 to 300,000 clones, around 90% seen once. Sequencing was done on a sample of peripheral blood. These receptors originate from a woman aged 40 to 50 who had recovered from COVID-19.

This rearrangement joins TRBV10-3 to TRBJ1-1; 9 bases match TRBD1. V lost 4 bases to trimming and J lost 6 bases; unmatched junction nucleotides: 9. This CDR3 contains 15 residues. Germline V CDR1 and CDR2: ENHRY, SYGVKD. CDR3 residues: CAISGLQGARAEAFF. The CDR3 region has the DNA TGTGCCATCAGTGGACTACAGGGGGCGCGGGCTGAAGCTTTCTTT.

The chain combines TRBV5-6 with TRBJ2-2; TRBD2 agrees at 12 bases. This CDR3 is 15 amino acids long. Germline CDR1 is SGHDT and CDR2 is YYEEEE. V dropped 2 bases and J dropped 11; count of bases not matched to a gene: 7. The CDR3 region has the DNA TGTGCCAGCAGCTTAGCTGGACTAGCGGGAAGAGAGCTGTTTTTT. Residues: CASSLAGLAGRELFF.

V gene TRBV3-1 (or the pseudogene TRBV3-2) combines with J gene TRBJ2-5; 10 bases fit TRBD1. V shed 8 bases, J shed 2 bases, and the junction held 8 bases outside the gene matches. The CDR3 spans 15 residues. Germline lookup yields CDR1 LGHDT and CDR2 YNNKEL (reference sequence). The CDR3 here is CASRAWGQGQETQYF. Here the CDR3 DNA reads TGTGCCAGCCGCGCCTGGGGACAGGGGCAAGAGACCCAGTACTTC.

V gene TRBV7-2 combines with J gene TRBJ2-4, with 15 bases lining up with TRBD2. Germline loops: CDR1 SGHTA, CDR2 FQGNSA. V gave up 5 bases and J gave up 8 bases; unmatched junction bases: 7. The CDR3 has 16 amino acids. The CDR3 nucleotides read TGTGCCAGCAGCCCAAGGACTAGCGGGAGGGGGTACATTCAGTACTTC. Protein: CASSPRTSGRGYIQYF.

There are a few counts of this clone. The rearrangement joins TRBV7-9 to TRBJ1-4; TRBD1 matches at 7 bases. V shed 3 bases and J 4 bases; nucleotides not matched to a gene: 5. Germline loops: CDR1 SEHNR, CDR2 FQNEAQ (reference sequence). This CDR3 spans 15 amino acids. DNA for the CDR3: TGTGCCAGCAGCTTTAAGGGGGCCTATAATGAAAAACTGTTTTTT. Translation gives CASSFKGAYNEKLFF.

This clone was counted between two and nine times. V usage is TRBV18 and J usage is TRBJ1-2, with 7 bases fitting TRBD1. Germline CDR1 is KGHSH and CDR2 is LQKENI. The J segment lost 4 bases and the V segment lost 3 bases, leaving 8 bases of the junction unmatched. The CDR3 loop spans 15 amino acids. In DNA, the CDR3 is TGTGCCAGCTCACCCCCGACAGGGCCGGGCTATGGCTACACCTTC. Translated, it gives CASSPPTGPGYGYTF.

The rearrangement links TRBV28 to TRBJ1-1; no firm D call. The CDR3 spans 15 residues. Trimming removed 5 bases at V and 1 base at J, with 14 bases between. CDR1 and CDR2 from the germline V gene are MDHEN and SYDVKM. The CDR3 coding sequence is TGTGCCAGCAGTCCGCACATTGGTCAGAACACTGAAGCTTTCTTT. Translated, it gives CASSPHIGQNTEAFF.

A few counts support this clone. This rearrangement joins TRBV14 to TRBJ2-3, with a tentative D call TRBD2 (5 bases). The CDR3 loop spans 14 amino acids. Deletions cut 2 bases from V and 4 bases from J, with 10 bases between. Germline lookup yields CDR1 SGHDN and CDR2 FVKESK. Here the CDR3 DNA reads TGTGCCAGCAGCCAAATCAATAGCGCAGATACGCAGTATTTT. This encodes CASSQINSADTQYF.

V and J are TRBV12-3 or TRBV12-4 and TRBJ1-1; D is possibly TRBD1 (5 bases). Trimming took off 4 bases at V and 7 bases at J, with 10 bases between the two ends. There are 12 residues in the CDR3. As DNA, the CDR3 is TGTGCCAGCAGTTGGGGGGAACTTGAAGCTTTCTTT. Translated, it gives CASSWGELEAFF.

This chain joins TRBV5-1 and TRBJ1-2, with TRBD1 matching over 10 bases. This CDR3 spans 14 amino acids. With 5 bases clipped from V and 3 bases from J, the junction kept 4 bases outside the gene matches. Germline V CDR1 and CDR2: SGHRS, YFSETQ. DNA of the CDR3: TGCGCCAGCAGGTCAGGGACAGGGGACTATGGCTACACCTTC. Its translation: CASRSGTGDYGYTF.

The gene calls are TRBV6-2 or TRBV6-3 and TRBJ2-7; D unclear. With 6 bases removed from V and 2 bases from J, the gap between germline ends came to 5 bases. The CDR3 loop spans 11 amino acids. The germline V gene has CDR1 MNHEY and CDR2 SVGEGT. The CDR3 DNA follows: TGTGCCAGCAGCCTCACCTACGAGCAGTACTTC. This encodes CASSLTYEQYF.

V gene TRBV3-1 (or the pseudogene TRBV3-2) combines with J gene TRBJ2-1, with 9 bases matching TRBD1. Trimming took 4 bases from V and 0 from J; bases not matched to a gene: 4. Germline V gives CDR1 LGHDT, CDR2 YNNKEL (reference sequence). The CDR3 totals 16 residues. CDR3 sequence reads: CASSRTGGVSYNEQFF. The CDR3 DNA follows: TGTGCCAGCAGCCGAACAGGGGGCGTCTCCTACAATGAGCAGTTCTTC.

This clone came up a few times. V gene TRBV5-1 combines with J gene TRBJ1-3, with D possibly matching TRBD1 (6 bases). V was clipped by 4 bases and J by 0 bases, with 11 bases between them. CDR1 is SGHRS, CDR2 YFSETQ, per germline. The CDR3 is 15 amino acids. The CDR3 loop is CASSLGDTSGNTIYF. For the CDR3, the DNA is TGCGCCAGCAGCCTGGGGGACACCTCTGGAAACACCATATATTTT.

This chain links TRBV18 with TRBJ2-1; D may be TRBD2 (6 bases). Trimming removed 2 bases from V and 4 bases from J, with 15 bases in between. The CDR3 contains 16 residues. The germline V gene has CDR1 KGHSH and CDR2 LQKENI. The CDR3 nucleotides are TGTGCCAGCTCACCAGGGACGGGAGCGGCGTACAATGAGCAGTTCTTC. Its translation is CASSPGTGAAYNEQFF.

The J gene is TRBJ1-2, the V gene TRBV20-1; 8 bases are a match to TRBD1. J was trimmed by 6 bases and V by 5 bases; bases with no gene match: 2. Germline-derived CDR1 and CDR2 are DFQATT and SNEGSKA (reference sequence). This CDR3 has 11 residues. CDR3 amino acids: CSAGQGNGYTF. The CDR3 DNA sequence: TGCAGTGCTGGACAGGGAAATGGCTACACCTTC.

The chain links TRBV19 to TRBJ2-5, with TRBD2 matching 12 bases. Germline trimming cut 6 bases from V and 4 bases from J; bases unmatched to any gene: 9. This CDR3 is 16 amino acids long. Looked up from germline, CDR1 is LNHDA and CDR2 is SQIVND (reference sequence). CDR3 in amino acids: CASSHGASGRGETQYF. The CDR3, as DNA: TGTGCCAGTAGCCACGGGGCTAGCGGGAGGGGAGAGACCCAGTACTTC.

This sequence joins TRBV6-5 and TRBJ2-7; 9 bases fit TRBD2. The germline CDR1 and CDR2 sequences are MNHEY and SVGAGI. This CDR3 is 15 amino acids long. V lost 6 bases and J lost 7; bases outside the gene matches: 13. The CDR3 loop is CASSPGVAGVGEQYF. CDR3 DNA: TGTGCCAGCAGCCCCGGGGTAGCGGGAGTCGGGGAGCAGTACTTC.